The clone carrying this T cell receptor (beta chain) appeared a few times. CDR1 is SEHNR, CDR2 FQNEAQ, per germline (reference sequence). The length of the CDR3 is 13 residues. The junction had 9 bases not matched to a gene; V was cut back by 8 bases and J by 8 bases. This entry belongs to a study of T cell changes during pregnancy in multiple sclerosis. Data came from immunoSEQ multiplex PCR; TCRdb stores just in-frame clones and leaves some out. The table lists under 70,000 clones, about 94% of them singletons. This sequence joins TRBV7-9 and TRBJ2-1; 7 bases are shared with TRBD2. This clonotype originated in a female donor with multiple sclerosis, enrolled in a pregnancy study. The sequences come from CD8+ T cells from peripheral blood mononuclear cells, collected after pregnancy. In nucleotides, the CDR3 is TGTGCCAGCGCCAGCGGGGCTAATGATGAGCAGTTCTTC. Translated: CASASGANDEQFF.